This entry lists 24 T cell receptor beta chains sequenced from one sample in a study of blood T cell repertoires in COVID-19. Profiling relied on immunoSEQ multiplex PCR, and the TCRdb table lists in-frame clones only, not all of them. The sample lists fewer than 400,000 clones, 89% occurring once. The sequencing input was PBMCs or T cells enriched from blood (not recorded which). The receptors here all came from a woman aged 25-40 years who had recovered from COVID-19.

This chain connects TRBV27 to TRBJ1-4, with 9 bases lining up with TRBD1. Unmatched junction bases numbered 9, after V lost 6 bases and J lost 7 bases. The CDR3 is 15 amino acids. Per germline, CDR1 MNHEY and CDR2 SMNVEV (reference sequence). CDR3 loop: CASRQTGGAGEKLFF. CDR3 DNA: TGTGCCAGCAGACAAACAGGGGGCGCGGGTGAAAAACTGTTTTTT.

This chain's CDR3 is CAWSGLGTNLGRDTQYF. The DNA of the CDR3 is TGTGCCTGGAGTGGGTTAGGGACTAACTTAGGACGAGATACGCAGTATTTT. The chain combines TRBV30 with TRBJ2-3; 7 nucleotides match TRBD2. The CDR3 is 17 residues long. Per germline, CDR1 GTSNPN and CDR2 SVGIG (reference sequence). The V gene end was trimmed by 1 base and the J gene end by 5 bases; junction bases not matched to a gene: 15.

The V gene is TRBV5-1, the J gene TRBJ2-1; D remains unclear. The CDR3 spans 11 residues. Germline V lookup: CDR1 SGHRS, CDR2 YFSETQ. V lost 1 base, J lost 8 bases, and 4 bases lay in between. CDR3 bases: TGCGCCAGCAGCTTGCAGGATGAGCAGTTCTTC. It translates to CASSLQDEQFF.

As regards this clone: A junction boundary mismatches the germline segment, possibly from a read error. V gene TRBV11-2 combines with J gene TRBJ2-2, with D hard to call. Looked up from germline, CDR1 is SGHAT and CDR2 is FQNNGV. The CDR3 extends over 14 amino acids. CDR3 in DNA: TGTGCTAGCAGCTTAGGAGTTAACACCGGGGAGCTGTTTTTT. Its protein is CASSLGVNTGELFF.

V gene TRBV11-2 combines with J gene TRBJ1-1; a weak D match, TRBD1 (6 bases). CDR3 length: 15 residues. Germline CDR1 SGHAT, CDR2 FQNNGV. Trimming stripped 1 base from V and 4 bases from J, with 13 bases between. The CDR3 bases are TGTGCCAGCAGCTTAGGGTTAGGGGGATCCACTGAAGCTTTCTTT. Its translation is CASSLGLGGSTEAFF.

The chain couples TRBV7-3 to TRBJ2-1, with 7 bases matching TRBD1. Losses at the gene ends were 7 bases for V and 0 bases for J; bases not matched to a gene: 6. Germline V gene lookup returns CDR1 SGHTA and CDR2 FQGTGA. The CDR3 has 15 amino acids. Here the CDR3 reads CASTNGQASYNEQFF. The DNA of the CDR3 is TGTGCCAGCACGAATGGACAGGCCTCCTACAATGAGCAGTTCTTC.

The rearrangement joins TRBV5-8 to TRBJ2-3, with 9 bases lining up with TRBD2. The CDR3 length is 16 residues. CDR1 and CDR2 from the germline V gene are SGHTS and YDEGEE. V trimming: 0 bases; J trimming: 3 bases; junction bases outside the gene matches: 5. The CDR3 nucleotides are TGTGCCAGCAGCTTGGTTAGCGGGAGCGGGACAGATACGCAGTATTTT. This codes for CASSLVSGSGTDTQYF.

Comments on this clone: Other DNA sequences in this sample translate to the same CDR3. The gene calls are TRBV15 and TRBJ1-5; TRBD1 is a possible D gene (6 bases). Trimming cost V 5 bases and J 4 bases, with 9 bases left between them. The V gene's germline CDR1 is LNHNV and CDR2 YYDKDF (reference sequence). This CDR3 region has 13 residues. The DNA of the CDR3 is TGTGCCACCAGCCGGGACATAAATCAGCCCCAGCATTTT. Translated: CATSRDINQPQHF.

This clone has just a few counts. The chain uses TRBV3-1 (or the pseudogene TRBV3-2) and TRBJ1-5; weak D call: TRBD1 (5 bases). Germline values: CDR1 LGHDT, CDR2 YNNKEL (reference sequence). The CDR3 covers 14 residues. V was trimmed by 3 bases and J by 9 bases, leaving 15 bases between them. Written as DNA, the CDR3 is TGTGCCAGCAGCCAGGTGGGGACTCCCGGGCCCCAGCATTTT. Translated, it gives CASSQVGTPGPQHF.

This sequence joins TRBV7-9 and TRBJ2-7; D not resolved. The V end was cut by 3 bases, the J end by 2 bases, with 11 bases between. CDR3 length: 14 amino acids. Germline V gene lookup returns CDR1 SEHNR and CDR2 FQNEAQ (reference sequence). In DNA, the CDR3 is TGTGCCAGCAGCTTGCTACAGAATACCTACGAGCAGTACTTC. Its translation: CASSLLQNTYEQYF.

V is TRBV5-6 and J is TRBJ2-1; D not resolved. The V gene lost 6 bases and the J gene lost 7 bases, with 17 bases spanning the gap. CDR3 length equals 14 residues. Germline V CDR1 and CDR2: SGHDT, YYEEEE. CDR3 sequence reads: CASKITTRYNEQFF. For the CDR3, the DNA is TGTGCCAGCAAAATCACCACTCGTTATAATGAGCAGTTCTTC.

The CDR3 is CASSFFAGLPQHF. The CDR3 nucleotides are TGTGCCAGCAGTTTCTTTGCCGGTTTGCCCCAGCATTTT. The chain links TRBV12-3 or TRBV12-4 to TRBJ1-5; no definite D call. V was trimmed by 3 bases and J by 9 bases, leaving 12 bases between them. The CDR3 sequence is 13 residues long.

The chain carries TRBV2 and TRBJ2-3; TRBD2 aligns across 14 bases. With 5 bases clipped from V and 4 bases from J, the junction kept 8 bases outside the gene matches. This CDR3 spans 17 amino acids. The germline CDR1 and CDR2 sequences are SNHLY and FYNNEI. CDR3 in amino acids: CASSQGLAGGSADTQYF. DNA of the CDR3: TGTGCCAGCAGTCAAGGACTAGCGGGAGGTTCCGCAGATACGCAGTATTTT.

This sequence joins TRBV28 and TRBJ1-5, with 7 bases fitting TRBD1. The V gene's germline CDR1 is MDHEN and CDR2 SYDVKM. This CDR3 comprises 16 residues. Trimming cost V 5 bases and J 1 base; bases outside gene matches: 8. The CDR3 loop reads CASSPQTGQSNQPQHF. The CDR3 DNA follows: TGTGCCAGCAGTCCTCAGACAGGGCAGAGCAATCAGCCCCAGCATTTT. Together with reference TRBV28 and TRBJ1-5, the CDR3 gives the full variable domain: DVKVTQSSRYLVKRTGEKVFLECVQDMDHENMFWYRQDPGLGLRLIYFSYDVKMKEKGDIPEGYSVSREKKERFSLILESASTNQTSMYLCASSPQTGQSNQPQHFGDGTRLSIL.

This rearrangement joins TRBV10-3 to TRBJ1-1, with D tentatively TRBD1 (6 bases). The germline V gene has CDR1 ENHRY and CDR2 SYGVKD. The V and J ends lost 5 bases and 2 bases respectively, with 9 bases between them. This CDR3 comprises 13 residues. The CDR3 sequence is CAISPRGNTEAFF. The CDR3 DNA is TGTGCCATCAGTCCCAGGGGAAACACTGAAGCTTTCTTT.

The chain combines TRBV30 with TRBJ2-3; D unresolved. Germline V lookup: CDR1 GTSNPN, CDR2 SVGIG (reference sequence). The CDR3 consists of 11 residues. CDR3 DNA: TGTGCTCTGTCGAGAACAGATACGCAGTATTTT. Translated: CALSRTDTQYF.

The J gene is TRBJ1-3, the V gene TRBV21-1; the table calls TRBD1, which could not be checked here. TRBV21-1 is reported as a pseudogene. The CDR3 loop spans 18 amino acids. Written as DNA, the CDR3 is TGTGCCAGCAGCTCCAGCGTCGACTACAGGGCCCCTGGAAACACCATATATTTT. As protein: CASSSSVDYRAPGNTIYF.

The J gene is TRBJ1-4, the V gene TRBV2, with 7 positions matching TRBD1. V dropped 6 bases and J dropped 7; count of bases not matched to a gene: 8. CDR1 is SNHLY and CDR2 is FYNNEI in the germline V gene. This CDR3 is built from 14 residues. The CDR3 loop reads CASRLGGMTEKLFF. The CDR3, as DNA: TGTGCCAGCAGGCTAGGGGGCATGACTGAAAAACTGTTTTTT.

The chain uses TRBV7-2 and TRBJ2-7, with D unclear. The CDR3 has 14 amino acids. CDR1 is SGHTA, CDR2 FQGNSA, per germline. Trimming removed 0 bases from V and 7 bases from J, with 13 bases in between. Written as DNA, the CDR3 is TGTGCCAGCAGCTTAGCCAGGCAGCCTGGGGAGCAGTACTTC. Translation: CASSLARQPGEQYF.

This sequence joins TRBV7-9 and TRBJ2-7; 9 bases align to TRBD1. This CDR3 is 13 amino acids long. V was clipped by 5 bases and J by 9 bases; unmatched bases: 8. Looked up from germline, CDR1 is SEHNR and CDR2 is FQNEAQ (reference sequence). CDR3 sequence reads: CASSPSQGAVQYF. The CDR3 DNA reads TGTGCCAGCAGCCCATCACAGGGGGCTGTGCAGTACTTC.

V is TRBV4-1 and J is TRBJ1-5, with 7 bases identical to TRBD1. The CDR3 loop spans 15 amino acids. Germline V gives CDR1 MGHRA, CDR2 YSYEKL. With 1 base clipped from V and 4 bases from J, the junction kept 4 bases outside the gene matches. CDR3 region: CASSQAGTANQPQHF. The DNA for the CDR3 is TGCGCCAGCAGCCAAGCGGGGACAGCAAATCAGCCCCAGCATTTT.

The chain couples TRBV4-3 to TRBJ1-5; TRBD1 matches at 11 bases. Per germline, CDR1 LGHNA and CDR2 YSLEER. V trimming: 0 bases; J trimming: 10 bases; junction bases outside the gene matches: 8. This CDR3 region has 16 residues. In DNA, the CDR3 is TGCGCCAGCAGCCAAGATTTGGGACAGGGGGGGTTTCCCCAGCATTTT. Translated: CASSQDLGQGGFPQHF.

The chain combines TRBV30 with TRBJ1-2; 8 positions agree with TRBD1. Trimming at V came to 2 bases and at J to 8 bases, leaving 4 bases not matched to a gene. Germline V CDR1 and CDR2: GTSNPN, SVGIG (reference sequence). The CDR3 sequence is 12 residues long. The CDR3 is CAWSQGALGYTF. CDR3 bases: TGTGCCTGGAGTCAGGGGGCGTTAGGCTACACCTTC.

This sequence joins TRBV28 and TRBJ2-7; weak D call: TRBD2 (6 bases). The CDR3 has 13 amino acids. Germline CDR1 is MDHEN and CDR2 is SYDVKM. Trimming took off 6 bases at V and 2 bases at J, with 11 bases between the two ends. This chain's CDR3 is CASRAGLPYEQYF. DNA for the CDR3: TGTGCCAGCAGGGCGGGACTCCCCTACGAGCAGTACTTC.